This entry describes one TCR beta chain. Its specificity is unknown. The data belong to a study of T cell responses to AZD1222 COVID-19 vaccine. The wider study: Second doses that came at about 4 or about 12 weeks were put together.

TCRdb's table, derived via immunoSEQ multiplex PCR, lists solely in-frame clones and lacks some. The table has around 110,000 clones, about 88% seen once; the top ten hold 7.5% to 8%. CDR1 is KGHSH and CDR2 is LQKENI in the germline V gene. This CDR3 has 13 amino acids. V was pared by 6 bases and J by 4 bases, with 13 bases between. Findings of the study overall: Regions 160-218 and 743-854 held dominance among vaccine-associated CD4 TCRs, which spanned spike.

Sample: peripheral blood, taken on day 0 of AZD1222 vaccination. The clonotype comes from an adult in good health. The V and J genes are TRBV18 and TRBJ2-7; D could derive from TRBD1 or TRBD2 (5 bases each). The CDR3 is CASSAGTEYEQYF. In DNA form, the CDR3 reads TGTGCCAGCTCTGCCGGGACGGAGTACGAGCAGTACTTC.